This TCR beta chain originates from a study of OX40 agonist ivuxolimab in advanced cancers. Regarding the research as a whole: The costimulatory receptor OX40 (CD134) was targeted by ivuxolimab, a fully human IgG2 agonistic monoclonal antibody. Intravenous ivuxolimab was administered to patients every 2 weeks at six dose levels: 0.01, 0.1, 0.3, 1.5, 3 and 10 mg/kg. Among the 50 to 55 dose-escalation patients, approximately 20 had hepatocellular carcinoma, approximately 15 melanoma, 9 renal cell carcinoma and 9 head and neck cancer. A male proportion of around 83% and a mean age of approximately 58 years, ranging from roughly 23 to 79, were recorded for the dose-escalation cohort. Patients were allowed to have had prior anti-PD-1, anti-PD-L1 or anti-CTLA-4 therapy, and roughly 40% of the dose-escalation patients had been treated with checkpoint inhibitors. Partial responses occurred in three dose-escalation patients, of whom one had hepatocellular carcinoma and two had cutaneous melanoma. The point of sequencing TCRbeta in the periphery was to test whether ivuxolimab changed TCR sequence diversity and drove clonal T-cell expansion. The paper describes the monotherapy dose-escalation part (N = 52 patients) of the phase I trial of ivuxolimab. General findings and caveats noted by the study authors: At doses of 0.1 to 3.0 mg/kg, clonal expansion of both CD4+ and CD8+ T cells in blood was seen between baseline and week 6. Low levels of normalized T-cell clonal expansion were also seen in some nonresponding patients. In the 0.1-3.0 mg/kg groups, partial responders had among the lowest normalized peripheral clonal expansion, particularly in CD8+ T cells. Antigen specificity was not determined for the clonally expanded peripheral T cells. On average, CD8+ T cells showed more expanded clones than CD4+ T cells after ivuxolimab.

For sequencing of the TCRbeta CDR3 region, genomic DNA was extracted from the sorted cells. The immunoSEQ Assay was used to sequence the TCRbeta CDR3 regions. Held by TCRdb, this immuneACCESS table contains in-frame sequences only and omits some clones. Under half of the omission traces to an unresolved V gene where checked; the cause of the rest is unknown. This sample comprises roughly 93,000 clones, about four fifths of them detected only once. Of the sample, under 6.5% is held by the ten largest clones. This clone was counted once. Its recognized antigen is unknown. No quality values exist for individual bases; no much larger clone is one base distant. The CDR3, from cysteine to phenylalanine, totals 12 residues. CDR3 DNA is the only sequence kept; it has 36 bases, read in frame from the first base. The germline V gene gives CDR1 as SGDLS and CDR2 as YYNGEE. Cut back by 3 bases and 4 bases, the V and J ends lie 5 bases apart.

The trial excluded patients who had a history of autoimmune disease or were on systemic immunosuppression. Peripheral blood for TCR sequencing was collected from all dose cohorts at baseline, on cycle 4 day 1, and on cycle 7 day 1. Samples were obtained from an open-label, multicenter, first-in-human phase I dose-escalation trial of ivuxolimab. Adults with locally advanced or metastatic head and neck squamous cell, hepatocellular, melanoma or renal cell carcinoma were enrolled in the trial. Before TCR sequencing, CD4+ and CD8+ T cells were separately sorted from peripheral blood. This TCR derives from an adult with an advanced solid tumor such as melanoma, head and neck, liver or kidney cancer. The V and J segments used are TRBV9 and TRBJ1-3; the D gene lacks a confident call. This specimen was CD4+ or CD8+ T cells sorted from blood, taken in a trial of the OX40 agonist ivuxolimab. The DNA is as follows: TGTGCCAGCAGCGCCTCCGGAAACACCATATATTTT. Its translation reads: CASSASGNTIYF.